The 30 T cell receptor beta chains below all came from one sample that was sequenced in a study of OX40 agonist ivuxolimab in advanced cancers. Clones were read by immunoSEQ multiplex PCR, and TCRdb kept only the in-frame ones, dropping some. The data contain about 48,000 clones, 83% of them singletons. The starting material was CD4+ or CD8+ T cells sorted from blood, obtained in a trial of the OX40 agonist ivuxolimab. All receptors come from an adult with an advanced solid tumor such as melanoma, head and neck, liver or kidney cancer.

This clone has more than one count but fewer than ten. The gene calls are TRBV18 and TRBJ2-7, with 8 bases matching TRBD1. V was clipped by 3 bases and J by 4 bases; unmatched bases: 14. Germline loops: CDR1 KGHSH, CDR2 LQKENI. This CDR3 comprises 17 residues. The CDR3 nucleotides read TGTGCCAGCTCACCTCAATCCAACAGGGGGTGGGGATACGAGCAGTACTTC. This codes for CASSPQSNRGWGYEQYF.

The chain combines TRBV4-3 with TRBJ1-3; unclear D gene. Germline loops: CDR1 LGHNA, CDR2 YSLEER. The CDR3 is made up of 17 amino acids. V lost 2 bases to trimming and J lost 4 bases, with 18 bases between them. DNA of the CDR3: TGCGCCAGCAGCCAACACCGTATTGGCCCGGGGGGAAACACCATATATTTT. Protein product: CASSQHRIGPGGNTIYF.

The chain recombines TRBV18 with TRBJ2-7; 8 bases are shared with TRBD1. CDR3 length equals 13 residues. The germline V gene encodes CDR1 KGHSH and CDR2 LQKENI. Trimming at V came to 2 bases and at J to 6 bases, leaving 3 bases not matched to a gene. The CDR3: CASSPGQGVEQYF. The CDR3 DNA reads TGTGCCAGCTCACCAGGACAGGGAGTCGAGCAGTACTTC. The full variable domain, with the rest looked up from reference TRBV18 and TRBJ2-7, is NAGVMQNPRHLVRRRGQEARLRCSPMKGHSHVYWYRQLPEEGLKFMVYLQKENIIDESGMPKERFSAEFPKEGPSILRIQQVVRGDSAAYFCASSPGQGVEQYFGPGTRLTVT.

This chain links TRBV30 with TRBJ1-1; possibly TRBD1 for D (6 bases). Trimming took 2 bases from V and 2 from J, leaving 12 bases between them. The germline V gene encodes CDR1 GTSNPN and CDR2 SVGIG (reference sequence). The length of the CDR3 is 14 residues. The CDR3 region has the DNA TGTGCCTGGAGTACTCGGGGGGCCAACACTGAAGCTTTCTTT. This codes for CAWSTRGANTEAFF.

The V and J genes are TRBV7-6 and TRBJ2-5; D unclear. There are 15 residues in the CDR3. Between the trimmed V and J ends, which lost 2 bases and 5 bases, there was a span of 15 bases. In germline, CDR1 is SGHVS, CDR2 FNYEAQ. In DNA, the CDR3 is TGTGCCAGCAGCTTATCAGCCGCCCGGGCCGAGACCCAGTACTTC. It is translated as CASSLSAARAETQYF.

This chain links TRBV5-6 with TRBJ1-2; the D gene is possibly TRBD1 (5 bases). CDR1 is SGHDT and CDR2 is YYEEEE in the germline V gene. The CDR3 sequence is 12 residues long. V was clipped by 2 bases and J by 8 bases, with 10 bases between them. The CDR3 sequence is CASSFREKGYTF. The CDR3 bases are TGTGCCAGCAGCTTCAGGGAGAAAGGCTACACCTTC.

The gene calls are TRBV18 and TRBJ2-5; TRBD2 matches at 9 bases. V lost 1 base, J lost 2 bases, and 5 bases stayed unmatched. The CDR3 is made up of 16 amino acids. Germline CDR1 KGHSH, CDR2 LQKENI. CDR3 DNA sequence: TGTGCCAGCTCACCACTGAGCGGGGGGAATCAAGAGACCCAGTACTTC. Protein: CASSPLSGGNQETQYF.

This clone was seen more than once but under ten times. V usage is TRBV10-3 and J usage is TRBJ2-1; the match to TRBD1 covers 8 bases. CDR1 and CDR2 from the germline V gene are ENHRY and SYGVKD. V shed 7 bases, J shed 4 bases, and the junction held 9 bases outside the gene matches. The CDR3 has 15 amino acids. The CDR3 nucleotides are TGTGCCATCAACGGGGCAGGGGGCTCTTACAATGAGCAGTTCTTC. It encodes CAINGAGGSYNEQFF.

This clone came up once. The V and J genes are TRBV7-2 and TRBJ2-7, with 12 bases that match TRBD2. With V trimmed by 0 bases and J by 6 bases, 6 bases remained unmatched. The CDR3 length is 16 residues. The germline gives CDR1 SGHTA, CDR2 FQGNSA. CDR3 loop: CASSLALAGGLGEQYF. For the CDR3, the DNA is TGTGCCAGCAGCTTAGCGCTAGCGGGGGGGCTGGGCGAGCAGTACTTC. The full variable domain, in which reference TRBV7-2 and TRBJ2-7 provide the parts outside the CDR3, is GAGVSQSPSNKVTEKGKDVELRCDPISGHTALYWYRQSLGQGLEFLIYFQGNSAPDKSGLPSDRFSAERTGGSVSTLTIQRTQQEDSAVYLCASSLALAGGLGEQYFGPGTRLTVT.

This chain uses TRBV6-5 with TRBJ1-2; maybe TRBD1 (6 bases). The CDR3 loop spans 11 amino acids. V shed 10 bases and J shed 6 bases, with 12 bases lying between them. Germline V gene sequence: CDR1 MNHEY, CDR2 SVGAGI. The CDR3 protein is CATRRGDGYTF. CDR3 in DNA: TGTGCCACACGGAGGGGGGATGGCTACACCTTC.

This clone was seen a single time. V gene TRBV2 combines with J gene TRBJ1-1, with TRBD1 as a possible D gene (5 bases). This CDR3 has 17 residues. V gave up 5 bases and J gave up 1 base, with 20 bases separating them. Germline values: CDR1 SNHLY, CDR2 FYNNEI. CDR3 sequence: CASSSFFMGPRNTEAFF. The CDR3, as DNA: TGTGCCAGCAGTTCGTTTTTTATGGGACCTCGGAACACTGAAGCTTTCTTT.

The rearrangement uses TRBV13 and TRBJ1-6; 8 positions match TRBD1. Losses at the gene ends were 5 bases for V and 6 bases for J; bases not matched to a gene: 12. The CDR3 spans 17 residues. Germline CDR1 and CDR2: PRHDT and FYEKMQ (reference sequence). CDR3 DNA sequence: TGTGCCAGCAGCGTAGCGACAGGGGCGAGACCTAATTCACCCCTCCACTTT. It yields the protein CASSVATGARPNSPLHF.

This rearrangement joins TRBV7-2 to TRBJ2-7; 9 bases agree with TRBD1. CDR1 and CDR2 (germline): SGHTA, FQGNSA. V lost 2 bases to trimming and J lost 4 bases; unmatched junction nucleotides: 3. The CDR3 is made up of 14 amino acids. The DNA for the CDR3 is TGTGCCAGCAGCTTAACAGGGGGCGGTTACGAGCAGTACTTC. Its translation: CASSLTGGGYEQYF.

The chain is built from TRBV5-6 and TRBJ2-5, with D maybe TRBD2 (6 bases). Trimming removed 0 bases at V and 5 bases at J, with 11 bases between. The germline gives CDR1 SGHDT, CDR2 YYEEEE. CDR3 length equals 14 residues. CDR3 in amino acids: CASSLGAGRETQYF. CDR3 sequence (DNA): TGTGCCAGCAGCTTGGGAGCGGGCCGGGAGACCCAGTACTTC.

In DNA form, the CDR3 reads TGTGCCAGCAGCTCCGGACAGGGGACAGGTGAAAAACTGTTTTTT. Residues: CASSSGQGTGEKLFF. V gene TRBV7-9 combines with J gene TRBJ1-4; 9 nucleotides match TRBD1. V lost 4 bases, J lost 7 bases, and 7 bases stayed unmatched. CDR1 SEHNR and CDR2 FQNEAQ come from the germline V gene (reference sequence). The CDR3 consists of 15 residues.

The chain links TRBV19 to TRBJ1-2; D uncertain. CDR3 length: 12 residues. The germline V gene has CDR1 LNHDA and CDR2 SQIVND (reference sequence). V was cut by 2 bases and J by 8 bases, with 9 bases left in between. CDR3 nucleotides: TGTGCCAGTAGTATAATAGGAGGGGGCTACACCTTC. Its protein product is CASSIIGGGYTF.

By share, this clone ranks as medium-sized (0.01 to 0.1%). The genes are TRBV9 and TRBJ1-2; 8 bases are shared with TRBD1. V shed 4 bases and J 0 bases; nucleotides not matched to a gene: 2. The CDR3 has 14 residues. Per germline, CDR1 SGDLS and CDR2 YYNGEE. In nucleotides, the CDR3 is TGTGCCAGCAGCATACAGGGGGCTAACTATGGCTACACCTTC. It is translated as CASSIQGANYGYTF. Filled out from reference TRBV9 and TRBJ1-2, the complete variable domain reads DSGVTQTPKHLITATGQRVTLRCSPRSGDLSVYWYQQSLDQGLQFLIQYYNGEERAKGNILERFSAQQFPDLHSELNLSSLELGDSALYFCASSIQGANYGYTFGSGTRLTVV.

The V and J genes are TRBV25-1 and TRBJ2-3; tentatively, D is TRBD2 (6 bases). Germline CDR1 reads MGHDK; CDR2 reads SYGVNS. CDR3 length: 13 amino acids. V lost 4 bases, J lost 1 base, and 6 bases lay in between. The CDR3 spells CASSGRGTDTQYF. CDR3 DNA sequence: TGTGCCAGCAGTGGGAGGGGCACAGATACGCAGTATTTT.

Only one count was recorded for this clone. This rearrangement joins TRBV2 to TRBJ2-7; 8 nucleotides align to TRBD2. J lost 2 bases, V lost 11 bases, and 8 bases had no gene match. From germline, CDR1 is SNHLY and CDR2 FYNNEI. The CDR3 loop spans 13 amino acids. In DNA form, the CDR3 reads TGTGCCCGGAACAACGGGGGGGCCTACGAGCAGTACTTC. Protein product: CARNNGGAYEQYF.

The CDR3 protein is CASSVGSPTGELFF. The CDR3 DNA reads as TGTGCCAGCAGCGTAGGTTCTCCCACCGGGGAGCTGTTTTTT. The V call is TRBV9, the J call TRBJ2-2; no reliable D call. Trimming pared 0 bases from V and 4 bases from J, leaving 7 bases between. The germline gives CDR1 SGDLS, CDR2 YYNGEE. The CDR3 loop spans 14 amino acids.

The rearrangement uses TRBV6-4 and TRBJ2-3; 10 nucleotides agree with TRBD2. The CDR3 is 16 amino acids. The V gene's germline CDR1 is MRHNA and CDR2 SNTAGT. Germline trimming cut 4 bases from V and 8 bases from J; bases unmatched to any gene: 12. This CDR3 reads CASSVIAGLAVGTQYF. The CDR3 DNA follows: TGTGCCAGCAGTGTCATTGCAGGACTAGCGGTCGGTACGCAGTATTTT.

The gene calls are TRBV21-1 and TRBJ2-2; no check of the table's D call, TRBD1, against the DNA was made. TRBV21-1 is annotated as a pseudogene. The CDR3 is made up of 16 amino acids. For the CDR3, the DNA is TGTGCCAGCAGCAAAGATTTGGCAGGGAAAACCGGGGAGCTGTTTTTT. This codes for CASSKDLAGKTGELFF.

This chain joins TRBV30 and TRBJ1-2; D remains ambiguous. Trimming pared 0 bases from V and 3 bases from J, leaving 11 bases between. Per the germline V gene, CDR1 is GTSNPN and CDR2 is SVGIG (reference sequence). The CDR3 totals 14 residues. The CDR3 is CAWSVSGKDYGYTF. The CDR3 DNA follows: TGTGCCTGGAGTGTATCTGGGAAGGACTATGGCTACACCTTC.

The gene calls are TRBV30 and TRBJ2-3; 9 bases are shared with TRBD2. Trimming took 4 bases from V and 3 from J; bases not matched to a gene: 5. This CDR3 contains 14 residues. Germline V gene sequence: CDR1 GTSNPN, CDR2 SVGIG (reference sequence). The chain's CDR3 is CAWKVAGVTDTQYF. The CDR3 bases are TGTGCCTGGAAAGTAGCGGGGGTGACAGATACGCAGTATTTT.

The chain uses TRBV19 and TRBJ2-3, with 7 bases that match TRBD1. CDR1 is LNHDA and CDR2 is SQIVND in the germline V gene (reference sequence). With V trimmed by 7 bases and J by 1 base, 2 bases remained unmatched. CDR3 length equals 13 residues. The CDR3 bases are TGTGCCAGTAACACAGGGGGCACAGATACGCAGTATTTT. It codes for CASNTGGTDTQYF.

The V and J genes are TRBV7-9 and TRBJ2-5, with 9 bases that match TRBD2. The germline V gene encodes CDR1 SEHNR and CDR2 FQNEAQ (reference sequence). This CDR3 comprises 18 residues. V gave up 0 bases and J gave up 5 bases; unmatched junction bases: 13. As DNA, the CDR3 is TGTGCCAGCAGCTTAGCGTTGGATAGCGGGGGTATTTTCGAGACCCAGTACTTC. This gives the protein CASSLALDSGGIFETQYF. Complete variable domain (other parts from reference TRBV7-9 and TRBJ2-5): DTGVSQNPRHKITKRGQNVTFRCDPISEHNRLYWYRQTLGQGPEFLTYFQNEAQLEKSRLLSDRFSAERPKGSFSTLEIQRTEQGDSAMYLCASSLALDSGGIFETQYFGPGTRLLVL.

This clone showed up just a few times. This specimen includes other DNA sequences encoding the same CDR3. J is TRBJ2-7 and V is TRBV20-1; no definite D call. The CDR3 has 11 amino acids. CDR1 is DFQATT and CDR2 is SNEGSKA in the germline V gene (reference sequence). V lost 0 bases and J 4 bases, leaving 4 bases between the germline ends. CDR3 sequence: CSARDSYEQYF. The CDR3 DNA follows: TGCAGTGCTAGAGATTCATACGAGCAGTACTTC.

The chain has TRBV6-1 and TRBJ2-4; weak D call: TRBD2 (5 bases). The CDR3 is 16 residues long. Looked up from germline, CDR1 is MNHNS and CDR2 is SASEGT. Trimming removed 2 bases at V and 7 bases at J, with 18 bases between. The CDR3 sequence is CASSEIAAGNRNIQYF. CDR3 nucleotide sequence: TGTGCCAGCAGTGAAATTGCGGCCGGGAATAGGAACATTCAGTACTTC.

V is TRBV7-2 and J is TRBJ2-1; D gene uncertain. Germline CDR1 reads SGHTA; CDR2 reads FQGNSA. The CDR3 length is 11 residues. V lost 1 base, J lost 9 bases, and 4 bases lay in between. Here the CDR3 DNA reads TGTGCCAGCAGCTTAGTTACTGAGCAGTTCTTC. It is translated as CASSLVTEQFF.

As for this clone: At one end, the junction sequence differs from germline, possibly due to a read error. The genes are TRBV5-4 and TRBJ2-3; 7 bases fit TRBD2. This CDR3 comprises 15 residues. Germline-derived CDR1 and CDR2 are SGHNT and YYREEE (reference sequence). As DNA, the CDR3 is TGTGCCGGCAGAGGAAGCGGGGCCTCCGTAGATACGCAGTATTTT. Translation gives CAGRGSGASVDTQYF.